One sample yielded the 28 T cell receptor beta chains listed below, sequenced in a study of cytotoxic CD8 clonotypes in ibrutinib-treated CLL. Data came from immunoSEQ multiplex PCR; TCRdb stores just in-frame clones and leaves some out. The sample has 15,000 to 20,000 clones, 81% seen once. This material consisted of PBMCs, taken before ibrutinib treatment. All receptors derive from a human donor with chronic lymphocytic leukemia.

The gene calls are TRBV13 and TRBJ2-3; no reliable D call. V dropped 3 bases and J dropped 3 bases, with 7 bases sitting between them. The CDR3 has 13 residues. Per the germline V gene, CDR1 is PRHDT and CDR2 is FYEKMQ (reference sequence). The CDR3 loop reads CASSFGSTDTQYF. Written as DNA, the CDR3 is TGTGCCAGCAGCTTCGGCAGTACAGATACGCAGTATTTT.

CDR3 sequence (DNA): TGTGCCAGCAGGGATACAAACGGGGGGCAAGAGACCCAGTACTTC. It specifies CASRDTNGGQETQYF. This chain connects TRBV6-5 to TRBJ2-5; 7 positions match TRBD2. The CDR3 contains 15 residues. With 6 bases clipped from V and 2 bases from J, the junction kept 9 bases outside the gene matches. Per germline, CDR1 MNHEY and CDR2 SVGAGI.

This chain's CDR3 is CASSLGRGNTEAFF. The CDR3 region has the DNA TGTGCCAGCAGCTTAGGAAGGGGTAACACTGAAGCTTTCTTT. The chain has TRBV11-3 and TRBJ1-1; D possibly corresponds to TRBD1 (5 bases). CDR1 and CDR2 from the germline V gene are SGHNT and YENEEA. This CDR3 has 14 residues. Deletions cut 1 base from V and 2 bases from J, with 8 bases between.

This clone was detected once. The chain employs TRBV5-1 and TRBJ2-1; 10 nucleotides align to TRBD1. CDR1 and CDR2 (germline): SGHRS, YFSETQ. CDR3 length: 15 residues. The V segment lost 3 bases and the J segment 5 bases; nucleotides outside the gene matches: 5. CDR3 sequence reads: CASSYDRGRDNEQFF. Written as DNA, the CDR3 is TGCGCCAGCAGCTACGACAGGGGGCGAGACAATGAGCAGTTCTTC.

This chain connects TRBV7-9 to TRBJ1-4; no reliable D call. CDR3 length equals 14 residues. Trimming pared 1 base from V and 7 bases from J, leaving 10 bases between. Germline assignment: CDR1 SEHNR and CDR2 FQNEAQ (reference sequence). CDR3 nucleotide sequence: TGTGCCAGCAGCTTAGTTGGACGCGGTGAAAAACTGTTTTTT. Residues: CASSLVGRGEKLFF.

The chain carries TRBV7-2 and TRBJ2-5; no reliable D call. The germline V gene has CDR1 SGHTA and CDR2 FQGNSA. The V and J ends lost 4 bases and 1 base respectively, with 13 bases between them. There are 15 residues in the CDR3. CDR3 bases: TGTGCCAGCAGCTCCCCGCAGGCCCTCCAAGAGACCCAGTACTTC. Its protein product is CASSSPQALQETQYF. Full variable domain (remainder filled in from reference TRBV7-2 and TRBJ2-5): GAGVSQSPSNKVTEKGKDVELRCDPISGHTALYWYRQSLGQGLEFLIYFQGNSAPDKSGLPSDRFSAERTGGSVSTLTIQRTQQEDSAVYLCASSSPQALQETQYFGPGTRLLVL.

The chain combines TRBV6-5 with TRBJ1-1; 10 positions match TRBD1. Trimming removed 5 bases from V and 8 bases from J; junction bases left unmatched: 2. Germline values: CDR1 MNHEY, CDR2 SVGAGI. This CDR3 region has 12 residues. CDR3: CASSPDRGEAFF. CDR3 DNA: TGTGCCAGCAGTCCGGACAGGGGGGAAGCTTTCTTT.

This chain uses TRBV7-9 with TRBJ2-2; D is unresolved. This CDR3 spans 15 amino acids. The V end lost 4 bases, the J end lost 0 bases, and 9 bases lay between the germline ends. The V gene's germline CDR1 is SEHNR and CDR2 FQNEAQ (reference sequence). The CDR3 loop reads CASSSLSPNTGELFF. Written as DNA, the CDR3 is TGTGCCAGCAGCTCTCTCAGCCCGAACACCGGGGAGCTGTTTTTT.

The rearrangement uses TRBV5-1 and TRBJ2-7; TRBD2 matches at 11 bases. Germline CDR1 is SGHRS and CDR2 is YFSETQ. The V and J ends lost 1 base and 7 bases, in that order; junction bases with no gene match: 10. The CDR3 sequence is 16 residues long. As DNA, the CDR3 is TGCGCCAGCAGCTTGATACCTAGCGGGGGGTCAGGTGAGCAGTACTTC. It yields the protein CASSLIPSGGSGEQYF.

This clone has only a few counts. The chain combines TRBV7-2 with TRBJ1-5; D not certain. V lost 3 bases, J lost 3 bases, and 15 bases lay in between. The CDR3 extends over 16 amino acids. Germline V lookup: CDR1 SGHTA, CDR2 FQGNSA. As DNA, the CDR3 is TGTGCCAGCAGCTTTCTTGGACGGGAGGCCAATCAGCCCCAGCATTTT. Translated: CASSFLGREANQPQHF.

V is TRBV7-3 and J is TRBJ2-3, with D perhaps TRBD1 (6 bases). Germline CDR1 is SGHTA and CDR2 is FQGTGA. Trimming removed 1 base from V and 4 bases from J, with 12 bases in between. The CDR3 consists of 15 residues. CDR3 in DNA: TGTGCCAGCAGCTTAAGTCCAGGGGTTGCAGATACGCAGTATTTT. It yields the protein CASSLSPGVADTQYF.

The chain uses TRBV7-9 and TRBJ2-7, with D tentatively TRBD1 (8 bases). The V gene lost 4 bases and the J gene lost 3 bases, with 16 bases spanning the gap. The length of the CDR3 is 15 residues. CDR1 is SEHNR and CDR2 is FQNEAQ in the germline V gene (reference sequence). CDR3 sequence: CASSWGGQAGYEQYF. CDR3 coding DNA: TGTGCCAGCAGCTGGGGGGGACAGGCGGGCTACGAGCAGTACTTC.

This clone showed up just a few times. The CDR3 bases are TGTGCCAGCAGTGTAGAGCGGGGGGCTTCCTACAATGAGCAGTTCTTC. This sequence encodes CASSVERGASYNEQFF. V and J are TRBV6-4 and TRBJ2-1; 9 bases line up with TRBD2. This CDR3 is built from 16 residues. CDR1 MRHNA and CDR2 SNTAGT come from the germline V gene. With 4 bases clipped from V and 1 base from J, the junction kept 5 bases outside the gene matches.

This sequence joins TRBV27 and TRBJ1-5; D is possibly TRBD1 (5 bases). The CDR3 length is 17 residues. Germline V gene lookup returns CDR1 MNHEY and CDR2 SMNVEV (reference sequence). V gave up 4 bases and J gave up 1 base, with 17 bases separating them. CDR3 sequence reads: CASSSWTNFGSNQPQHF. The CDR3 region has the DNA TGTGCCAGCAGTTCATGGACAAATTTCGGGAGCAATCAGCCCCAGCATTTT.

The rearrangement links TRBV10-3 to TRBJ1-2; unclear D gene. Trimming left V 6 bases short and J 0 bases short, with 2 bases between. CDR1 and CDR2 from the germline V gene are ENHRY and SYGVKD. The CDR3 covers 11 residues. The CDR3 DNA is TGTGCCATCAGATCTAACTATGGCTACACCTTC. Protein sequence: CAIRSNYGYTF.

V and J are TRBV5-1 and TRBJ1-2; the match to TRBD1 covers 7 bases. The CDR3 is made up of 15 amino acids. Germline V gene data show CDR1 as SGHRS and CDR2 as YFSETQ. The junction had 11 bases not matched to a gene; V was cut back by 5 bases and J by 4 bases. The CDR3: CASSPSGTATYGYTF. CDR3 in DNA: TGCGCCAGCAGTCCGTCCGGGACAGCAACCTATGGCTACACCTTC.

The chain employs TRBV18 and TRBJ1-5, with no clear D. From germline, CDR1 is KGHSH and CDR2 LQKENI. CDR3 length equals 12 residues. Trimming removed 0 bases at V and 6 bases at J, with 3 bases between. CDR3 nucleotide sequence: TGTGCCAGCTCACCACCCGGTCAGCCCCAGCATTTT. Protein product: CASSPPGQPQHF.

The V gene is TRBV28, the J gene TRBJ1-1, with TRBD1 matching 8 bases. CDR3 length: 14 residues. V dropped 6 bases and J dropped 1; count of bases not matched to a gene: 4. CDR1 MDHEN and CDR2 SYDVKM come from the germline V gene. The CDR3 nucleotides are TGTGCCAGCAGACCGGGACAGGCGAACACTGAAGCTTTCTTT. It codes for CASRPGQANTEAFF.

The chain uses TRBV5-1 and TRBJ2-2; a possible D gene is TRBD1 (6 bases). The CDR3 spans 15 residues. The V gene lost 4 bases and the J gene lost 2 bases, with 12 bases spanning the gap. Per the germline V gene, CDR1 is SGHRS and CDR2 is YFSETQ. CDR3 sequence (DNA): TGCGCCAGCAGCATCTTACAGGGTAACACCGGGGAGCTGTTTTTT. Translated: CASSILQGNTGELFF.

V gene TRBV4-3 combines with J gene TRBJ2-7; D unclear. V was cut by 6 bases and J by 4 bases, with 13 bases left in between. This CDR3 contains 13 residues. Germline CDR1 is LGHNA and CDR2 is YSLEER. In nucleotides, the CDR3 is TGCGCCAGCAGGAGCGACCCGTGGTACGAGCAGTACTTC. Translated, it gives CASRSDPWYEQYF.

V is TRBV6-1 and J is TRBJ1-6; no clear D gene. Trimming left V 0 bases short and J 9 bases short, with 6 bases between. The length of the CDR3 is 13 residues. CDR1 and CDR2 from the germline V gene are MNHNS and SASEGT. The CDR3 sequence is CASSEALVSPLHF. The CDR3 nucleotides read TGTGCCAGCAGTGAAGCCCTAGTTTCACCCCTCCACTTT.

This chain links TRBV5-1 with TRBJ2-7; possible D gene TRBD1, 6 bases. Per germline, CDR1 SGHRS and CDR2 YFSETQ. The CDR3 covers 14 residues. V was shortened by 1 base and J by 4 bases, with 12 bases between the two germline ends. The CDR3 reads CASSLLQGNYEQYF. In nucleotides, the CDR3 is TGCGCCAGCAGCTTGCTACAGGGAAATTACGAGCAGTACTTC.

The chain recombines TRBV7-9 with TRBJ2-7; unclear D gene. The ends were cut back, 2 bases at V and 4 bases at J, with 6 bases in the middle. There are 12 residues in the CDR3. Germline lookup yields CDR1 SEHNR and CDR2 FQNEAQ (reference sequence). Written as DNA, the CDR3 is TGTGCCAGCAGCTTAATACAGTACGAGCAGTACTTC. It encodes CASSLIQYEQYF.

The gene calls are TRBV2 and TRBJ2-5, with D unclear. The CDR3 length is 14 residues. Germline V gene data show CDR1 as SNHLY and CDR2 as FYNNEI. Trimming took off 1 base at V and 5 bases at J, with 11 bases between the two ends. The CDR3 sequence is CASSEDELRETQYF. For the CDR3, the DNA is TGTGCCAGCAGTGAAGATGAGCTTCGGGAGACCCAGTACTTC.

The CDR3 DNA is TGTGCCAGCAGCCCGGGGGGGACAGGGGGCGACTATGGCTACACCTTC. Translated, it gives CASSPGGTGGDYGYTF. V and J are TRBV5-4 and TRBJ1-2; 12 bases are a match to TRBD1. J lost 3 bases, V lost 4 bases, and 7 bases had no gene match. Germline values: CDR1 SGHNT, CDR2 YYREEE (reference sequence). The CDR3 covers 16 residues.

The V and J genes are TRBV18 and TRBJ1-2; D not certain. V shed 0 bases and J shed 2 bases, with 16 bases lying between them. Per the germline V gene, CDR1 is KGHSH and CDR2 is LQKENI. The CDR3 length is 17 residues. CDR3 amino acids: CASSPPLGREENYGYTF. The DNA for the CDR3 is TGTGCCAGCTCACCACCACTTGGGAGGGAAGAAAACTATGGCTACACCTTC.

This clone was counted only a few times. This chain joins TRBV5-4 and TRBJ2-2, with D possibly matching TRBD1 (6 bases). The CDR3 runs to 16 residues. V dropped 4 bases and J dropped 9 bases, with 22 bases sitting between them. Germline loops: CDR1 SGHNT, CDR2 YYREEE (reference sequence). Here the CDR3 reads CASSPVGAGPRRELFF. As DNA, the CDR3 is TGTGCCAGCAGCCCTGTGGGGGCTGGACCGCGGCGGGAGCTGTTTTTT.

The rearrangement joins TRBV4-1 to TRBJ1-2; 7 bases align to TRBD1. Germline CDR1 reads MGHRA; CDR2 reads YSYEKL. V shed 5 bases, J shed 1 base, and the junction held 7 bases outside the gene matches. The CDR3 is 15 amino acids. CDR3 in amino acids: CASSSGQASNYGYTF. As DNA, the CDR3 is TGCGCCAGCAGCTCCGGACAGGCGAGTAACTATGGCTACACCTTC.